This TCR beta chain was observed in a study of blood T cell repertoires in COVID-19. Study information: Material from acute and convalescent COVID-19 was sourced from the United States, Italy and Spain.

CDR3 size: 16 residues. Data came from immunoSEQ multiplex PCR; TCRdb stores just in-frame clones and leaves some out. The data hold tens of thousands of clones, with about 90% observed a single time. This chain uses TRBV7-5 with TRBJ2-3; no DNA check was done on the table's D call, TRBD2. TRBV7-5 is classified as a pseudogene. The sequenced material came from peripheral blood. The sequence derives from a human donor with acute or convalescent COVID-19. The donor label of this sample is uncertain. The CDR3 DNA is TGTGTCAGAAGCCCGTGGACTAGCGGGGAGACAGATACGCAGTATTTT. Its translation: CVRSPWTSGETDTQYF.